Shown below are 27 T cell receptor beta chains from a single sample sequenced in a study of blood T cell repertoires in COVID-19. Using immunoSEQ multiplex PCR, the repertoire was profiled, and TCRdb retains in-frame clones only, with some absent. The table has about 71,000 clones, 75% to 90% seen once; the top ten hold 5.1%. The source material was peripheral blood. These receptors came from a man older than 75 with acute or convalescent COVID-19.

CDR3 protein: CASSLGRVAGGELFF. The CDR3 nucleotides read TGTGCCAGCAGCTTAGGAAGGGTAGCGGGCGGGGAGCTGTTTTTT. This chain joins TRBV7-2 and TRBJ2-2, with 7 bases that match TRBD2. J was trimmed by 7 bases and V by 1 base; bases with no gene match: 6. Germline V gene data show CDR1 as SGHTA and CDR2 as FQGNSA. CDR3 size: 15 residues.

The chain's CDR3 is CASSVTGEIRNSPLHF. The CDR3 nucleotides read TGTGCCAGCTCCGTTACAGGGGAGATAAGAAATTCACCCCTCCACTTT. This chain uses TRBV18 with TRBJ1-6, with 7 bases identical to TRBD1. Germline V gene data show CDR1 as KGHSH and CDR2 as LQKENI. The V gene end was trimmed by 6 bases and the J gene end by 7 bases; junction bases not matched to a gene: 12. CDR3 length: 16 amino acids.

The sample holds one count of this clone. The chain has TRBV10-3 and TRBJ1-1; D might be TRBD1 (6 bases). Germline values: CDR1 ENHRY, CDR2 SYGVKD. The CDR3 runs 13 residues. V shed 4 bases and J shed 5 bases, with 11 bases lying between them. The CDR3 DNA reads TGTGCCATCAGTGGGGGGCAGGGAACTGAAGCTTTCTTT. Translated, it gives CAISGGQGTEAFF.

CDR3 sequence: CASRGGVQWGNSPLHF. The CDR3 DNA reads TGTGCCAGCCGGGGGGGGGTACAATGGGGTAATTCACCCCTCCACTTT. The chain has TRBV28 and TRBJ1-6, with D perhaps matching TRBD1 (5 bases). The CDR3 is made up of 16 amino acids. V lost 8 bases to trimming and J lost 6 bases, with 20 bases between them. Germline CDR1 MDHEN, CDR2 SYDVKM.

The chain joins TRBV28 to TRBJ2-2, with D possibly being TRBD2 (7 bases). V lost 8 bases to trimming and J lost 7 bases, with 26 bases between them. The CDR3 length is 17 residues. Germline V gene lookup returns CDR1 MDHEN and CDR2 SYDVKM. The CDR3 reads CASSRPAGGGGFGELFF. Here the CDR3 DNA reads TGTGCCAGCTCCCGCCCCGCGGGCGGGGGCGGTTTCGGGGAGCTGTTTTTT. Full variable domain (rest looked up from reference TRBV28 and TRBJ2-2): DVKVTQSSRYLVKRTGEKVFLECVQDMDHENMFWYRQDPGLGLRLIYFSYDVKMKEKGDIPEGYSVSREKKERFSLILESASTNQTSMYLCASSRPAGGGGFGELFFGEGSRLTVL.

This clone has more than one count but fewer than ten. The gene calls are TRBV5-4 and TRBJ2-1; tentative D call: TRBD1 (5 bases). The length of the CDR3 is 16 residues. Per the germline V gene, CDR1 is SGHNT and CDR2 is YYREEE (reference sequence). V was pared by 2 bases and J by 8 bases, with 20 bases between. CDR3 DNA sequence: TGTGCCAGCAGCTTAGGTGGGCAGGGTGGTATCCATGAGCAGTTCTTC. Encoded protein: CASSLGGQGGIHEQFF.

The DNA of the CDR3 is TGTGCCAGCAGCCCAGGGGAGTTAGGCTACACCTTC. Translating it yields CASSPGELGYTF. The V call is TRBV12-3 or TRBV12-4, the J call TRBJ1-2, with D perhaps TRBD1 (6 bases). The ends were cut back, 6 bases at V and 8 bases at J, with 13 bases in the middle. This CDR3 has 12 amino acids.

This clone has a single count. The CDR3, as DNA: TGTGCCAGCAGCTTAGGACTAGCGGGAGAATTGCAAGAGACCCAGTACTTC. Protein product: CASSLGLAGELQETQYF. The gene calls are TRBV7-9 and TRBJ2-5; 12 bases align to TRBD2. This CDR3 is built from 17 residues. J lost 2 bases, V lost 1 base, and 5 bases had no gene match. Looked up from germline, CDR1 is SEHNR and CDR2 is FQNEAQ (reference sequence).

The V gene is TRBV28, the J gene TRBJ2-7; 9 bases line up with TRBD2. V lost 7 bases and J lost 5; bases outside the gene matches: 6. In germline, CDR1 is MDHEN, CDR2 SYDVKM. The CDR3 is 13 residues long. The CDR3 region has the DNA TGTGCCAGCAACCCTAGCGGGGAGGACGAGCAGTACTTC. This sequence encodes CASNPSGEDEQYF.

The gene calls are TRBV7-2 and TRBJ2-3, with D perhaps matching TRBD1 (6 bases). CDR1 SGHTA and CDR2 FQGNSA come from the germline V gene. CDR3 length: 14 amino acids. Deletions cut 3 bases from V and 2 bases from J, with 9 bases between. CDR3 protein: CASSLGQFTDTQYF. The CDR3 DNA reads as TGTGCCAGCAGCTTGGGACAATTCACAGATACGCAGTATTTT.

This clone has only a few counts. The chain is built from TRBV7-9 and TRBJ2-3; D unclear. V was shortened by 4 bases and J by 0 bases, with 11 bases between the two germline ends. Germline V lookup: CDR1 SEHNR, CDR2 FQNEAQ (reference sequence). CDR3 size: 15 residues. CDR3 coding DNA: TGTGCCAGCAGCTCCCCCACGACTAGCACAGATACGCAGTATTTT. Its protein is CASSSPTTSTDTQYF.

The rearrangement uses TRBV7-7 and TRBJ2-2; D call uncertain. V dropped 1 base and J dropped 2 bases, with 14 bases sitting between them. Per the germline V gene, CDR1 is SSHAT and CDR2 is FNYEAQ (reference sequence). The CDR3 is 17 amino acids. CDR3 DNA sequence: TGTGCCAGCAGCTTAGGTACTCAGGTTATCAACACCGGGGAGCTGTTTTTT. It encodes CASSLGTQVINTGELFF. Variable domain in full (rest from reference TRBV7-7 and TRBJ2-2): GAGVSQSPRYKVTKRGQDVTLRCDPISSHATLYWYQQALGQGPEFLTYFNYEAQPDKSGLPSDRFSAERPEGSISTLTIQRTEQRDSAMYRCASSLGTQVINTGELFFGEGSRLTVL.

The CDR3 spells CASSAGQGITYEQYF. For the CDR3, the DNA is TGCGCCAGCAGCGCAGGGCAGGGAATCACCTACGAGCAGTACTTC. The rearrangement links TRBV5-1 to TRBJ2-7, with TRBD1 as a possible D gene (5 bases). V dropped 4 bases and J dropped 2 bases, with 16 bases sitting between them. The CDR3 is made up of 15 amino acids. Germline values: CDR1 SGHRS, CDR2 YFSETQ.

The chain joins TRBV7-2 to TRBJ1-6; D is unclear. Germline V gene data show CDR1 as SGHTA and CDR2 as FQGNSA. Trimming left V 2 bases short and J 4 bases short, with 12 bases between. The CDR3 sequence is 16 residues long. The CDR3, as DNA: TGTGCCAGCAGCTTAAATCAGCGGTTATATAATTCACCCCTCCACTTT. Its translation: CASSLNQRLYNSPLHF. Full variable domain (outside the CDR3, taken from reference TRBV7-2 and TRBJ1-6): GAGVSQSPSNKVTEKGKDVELRCDPISGHTALYWYRQSLGQGLEFLIYFQGNSAPDKSGLPSDRFSAERTGGSVSTLTIQRTQQEDSAVYLCASSLNQRLYNSPLHFGNGTRLTVT.

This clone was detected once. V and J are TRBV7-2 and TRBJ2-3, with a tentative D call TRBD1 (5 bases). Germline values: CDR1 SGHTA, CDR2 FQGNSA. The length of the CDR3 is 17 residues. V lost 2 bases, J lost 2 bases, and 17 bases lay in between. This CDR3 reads CASSLPLQGPFTDTQYF. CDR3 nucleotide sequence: TGTGCCAGCAGCTTACCCTTGCAGGGCCCGTTCACAGATACGCAGTATTTT.

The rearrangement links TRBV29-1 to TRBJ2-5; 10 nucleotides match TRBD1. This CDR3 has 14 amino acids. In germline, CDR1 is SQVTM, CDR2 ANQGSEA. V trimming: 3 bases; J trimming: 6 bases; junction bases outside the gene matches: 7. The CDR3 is CSVEAYDRGQTQYF. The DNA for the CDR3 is TGCAGCGTTGAGGCATATGACAGGGGGCAGACCCAGTACTTC.

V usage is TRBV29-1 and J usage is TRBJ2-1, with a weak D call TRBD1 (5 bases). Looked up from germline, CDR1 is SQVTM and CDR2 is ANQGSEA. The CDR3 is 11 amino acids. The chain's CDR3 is CAGRAYNEQFF. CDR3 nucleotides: TGCGCCGGCAGGGCCTACAATGAGCAGTTCTTC.

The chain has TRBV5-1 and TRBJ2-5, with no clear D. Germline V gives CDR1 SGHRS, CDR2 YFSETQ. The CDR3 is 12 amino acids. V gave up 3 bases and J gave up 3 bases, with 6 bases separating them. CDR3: CASSSPEETQYF. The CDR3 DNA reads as TGCGCCAGCAGCTCACCGGAAGAGACCCAGTACTTC.

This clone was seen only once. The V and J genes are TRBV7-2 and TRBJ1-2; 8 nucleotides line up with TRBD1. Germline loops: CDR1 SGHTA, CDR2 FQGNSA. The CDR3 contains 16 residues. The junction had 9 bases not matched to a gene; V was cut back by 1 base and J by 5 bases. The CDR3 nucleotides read TGTGCCAGCAGCTTAGTGGGACAGGACTTAGGGTATGGCTACACCTTC. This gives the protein CASSLVGQDLGYGYTF.

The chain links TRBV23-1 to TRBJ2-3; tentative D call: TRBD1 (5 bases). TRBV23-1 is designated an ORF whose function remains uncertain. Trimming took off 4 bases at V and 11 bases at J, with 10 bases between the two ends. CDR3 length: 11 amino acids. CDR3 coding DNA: TGCGCCAGCAGTCGGGCAGGGAAGCAGTATTTT. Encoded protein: CASSRAGKQYF.

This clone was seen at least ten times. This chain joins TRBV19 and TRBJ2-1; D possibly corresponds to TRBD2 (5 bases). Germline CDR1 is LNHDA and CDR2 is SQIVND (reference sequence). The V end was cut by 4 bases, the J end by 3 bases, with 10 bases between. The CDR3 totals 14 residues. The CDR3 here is CASSTGVVYNEQFF. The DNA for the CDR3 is TGTGCCAGTAGTACCGGGGTCGTCTACAATGAGCAGTTCTTC. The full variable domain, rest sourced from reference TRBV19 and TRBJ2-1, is DGGITQSPKYLFRKEGQNVTLSCEQNLNHDAMYWYRQDPGQGLRLIYYSQIVNDFQKGDIAEGYSVSREKKESFPLTVTSAQKNPTAFYLCASSTGVVYNEQFFGPGTRLTVL.

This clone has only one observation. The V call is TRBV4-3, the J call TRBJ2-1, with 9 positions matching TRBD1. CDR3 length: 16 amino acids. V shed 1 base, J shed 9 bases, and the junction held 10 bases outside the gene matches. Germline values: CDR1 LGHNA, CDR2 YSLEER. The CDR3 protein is CASSQADTGGKSEQFF. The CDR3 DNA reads TGCGCCAGCAGCCAAGCCGACACAGGGGGCAAGAGTGAGCAGTTCTTC.

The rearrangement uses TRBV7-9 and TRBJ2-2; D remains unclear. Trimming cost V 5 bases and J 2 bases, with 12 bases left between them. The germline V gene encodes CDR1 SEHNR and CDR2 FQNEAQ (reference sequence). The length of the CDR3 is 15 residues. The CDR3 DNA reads TGTGCCAGCAGCCCCTTCCGGAGCAACACCGGGGAGCTGTTTTTT. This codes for CASSPFRSNTGELFF.

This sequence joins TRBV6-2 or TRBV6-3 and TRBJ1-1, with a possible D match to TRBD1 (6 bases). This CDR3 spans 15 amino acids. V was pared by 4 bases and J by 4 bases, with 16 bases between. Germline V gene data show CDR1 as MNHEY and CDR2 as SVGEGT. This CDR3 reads CASSSGPPRGTEAFF. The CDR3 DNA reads TGTGCCAGCAGTTCGGGACCCCCCAGGGGCACTGAAGCTTTCTTT.

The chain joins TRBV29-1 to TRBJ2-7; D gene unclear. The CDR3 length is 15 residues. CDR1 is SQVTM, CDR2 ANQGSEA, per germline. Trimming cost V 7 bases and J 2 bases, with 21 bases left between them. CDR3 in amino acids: CSARSATTSTYEQYF. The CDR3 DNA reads TGCAGCGCAAGAAGCGCCACAACCTCAACCTACGAGCAGTACTTC.

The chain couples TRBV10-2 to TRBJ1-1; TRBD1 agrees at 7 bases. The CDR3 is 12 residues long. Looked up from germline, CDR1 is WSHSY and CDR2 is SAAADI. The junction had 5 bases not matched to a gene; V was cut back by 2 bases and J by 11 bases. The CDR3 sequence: CASSEIDRAAFF. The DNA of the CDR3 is TGCGCCAGCAGTGAGATAGACAGGGCGGCTTTCTTT.

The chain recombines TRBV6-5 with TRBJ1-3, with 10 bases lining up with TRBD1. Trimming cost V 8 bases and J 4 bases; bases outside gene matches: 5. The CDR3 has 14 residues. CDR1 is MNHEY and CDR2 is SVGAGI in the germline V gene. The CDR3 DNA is TGTGCCAGCGTCGCGGACAGGGGGGGAAACACCATATATTTT. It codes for CASVADRGGNTIYF.